The 23 T cell receptor beta chains below all came from one sample that was sequenced in a study of control samples from healthy donors and cancer patients. Generated by immunoSEQ multiplex PCR, the TCRdb table keeps only in-frame clones and is missing some. The table includes about 150,000 clones, 94% detected once. Sequenced sample: blood. The source of these receptors is a woman under 30 in good health.

This clone has just a few counts. The sample has other DNA sequences that encode this CDR3 too. This sequence joins TRBV19 and TRBJ2-2; D is possibly TRBD2 (6 bases). Germline CDR1 reads LNHDA; CDR2 reads SQIVND (reference sequence). This CDR3 has 13 residues. V lost 2 bases and J lost 6, with 7 bases in between. The CDR3 reads CASSISGAGELFF. In DNA, the CDR3 is TGTGCCAGTAGTATATCGGGGGCCGGGGAGCTGTTTTTT. Drawing the rest from reference TRBV19 and TRBJ2-2, the complete variable domain is DGGITQSPKYLFRKEGQNVTLSCEQNLNHDAMYWYRQDPGQGLRLIYYSQIVNDFQKGDIAEGYSVSREKKESFPLTVTSAQKNPTAFYLCASSISGAGELFFGEGSRLTVL.

The J gene is TRBJ1-2, the V gene TRBV7-2, with D unresolved. With 1 base removed from V and 8 bases from J, the gap between germline ends came to 8 bases. The CDR3 length is 12 residues. In germline, CDR1 is SGHTA, CDR2 FQGNSA. The CDR3 DNA sequence: TGTGCCAGCAGCTTAGGTGGCGGGGGCTACACCTTC. It encodes CASSLGGGGYTF.

This chain links TRBV19 with TRBJ1-4; D unclear. Trimming removed 6 bases at V and 2 bases at J, with 13 bases between. The length of the CDR3 is 15 residues. Germline CDR1 is LNHDA and CDR2 is SQIVND (reference sequence). Here the CDR3 DNA reads TGTGCCAGTAGAGTACGTCCCCAGACTAATGAAAAACTGTTTTTT. This codes for CASRVRPQTNEKLFF. Looking up the rest from reference TRBV19 and TRBJ1-4 gives the full variable domain: DGGITQSPKYLFRKEGQNVTLSCEQNLNHDAMYWYRQDPGQGLRLIYYSQIVNDFQKGDIAEGYSVSREKKESFPLTVTSAQKNPTAFYLCASRVRPQTNEKLFFGSGTQLSVL.

The rearrangement uses TRBV4-1 and TRBJ2-3; the D is unclear. The CDR3 totals 13 residues. V gave up 4 bases and J gave up 5 bases, with 10 bases separating them. The germline gives CDR1 MGHRA, CDR2 YSYEKL. This chain's CDR3 is CASSPTLLDTQYF. The CDR3 nucleotides read TGCGCCAGCAGCCCTACATTGCTAGATACGCAGTATTTT.

The CDR3 DNA sequence: TGTGCCAGCAGTTACACCGTCCGGGGGGGCTTGTACGAGCAGTACTTC. Amino acids: CASSYTVRGGLYEQYF. The rearrangement joins TRBV6-2 or TRBV6-3 to TRBJ2-7; 8 nucleotides agree with TRBD2. Unmatched junction bases numbered 10, after V lost 2 bases and J lost 4 bases. Germline V gene lookup returns CDR1 MNHEY and CDR2 SVGEGT. The CDR3 totals 16 residues.

The chain's CDR3 is CASSRLAGGTDTQYF. The CDR3 DNA reads TGTGCCAGCAGCCGACTAGCGGGGGGGACAGATACGCAGTATTTT. The V call is TRBV5-6, the J call TRBJ2-3, with 14 positions matching TRBD2. V trimming: 4 bases; J trimming: 3 bases; junction bases outside the gene matches: 1. The germline gives CDR1 SGHDT, CDR2 YYEEEE. The CDR3 has 15 amino acids.

The genes are TRBV12-3 or TRBV12-4 and TRBJ1-5; no clear D gene. Trimming cost V 3 bases and J 6 bases, with 9 bases left between them. This CDR3 is 13 amino acids long. The CDR3 nucleotides are TGTGCCAGCAGTTTGGTGGGGTTTCAGCCCCAGCATTTT. Its translation: CASSLVGFQPQHF.

This clone was picked up one time. V usage is TRBV5-5 and J usage is TRBJ2-2; TRBD1 is a possible D gene (6 bases). The length of the CDR3 is 15 residues. Trimming left V 2 bases short and J 1 base short, with 9 bases between. Germline values: CDR1 SGHKS, CDR2 YYEKEE (reference sequence). The CDR3 loop is CASSLGTQNTGELFF. The CDR3 coding sequence is TGTGCCAGCAGCTTAGGGACACAGAACACCGGGGAGCTGTTTTTT.

This chain connects TRBV28 to TRBJ2-7; D ambiguous. CDR3 length: 13 amino acids. Germline CDR1 and CDR2: MDHEN and SYDVKM. V lost 2 bases and J lost 4, with 9 bases in between. This chain's CDR3 is CASSLMGLYEQYF. Here the CDR3 DNA reads TGTGCCAGCAGTTTAATGGGCCTATACGAGCAGTACTTC.

The genes are TRBV7-2 and TRBJ1-2; the D is unclear. This CDR3 comprises 14 residues. Germline CDR1 is SGHTA and CDR2 is FQGNSA. V was pared by 5 bases and J by 2 bases, with 12 bases between. DNA of the CDR3: TGTGCCAGCAGCACCGGCCCCCCCAACTATGGCTACACCTTC. Protein sequence: CASSTGPPNYGYTF.

This clone was observed once. The DNA for the CDR3 is TGTGCCAGCAGCCCGGACAGTCTCTATGGCTACACCTTC. The encoded protein is CASSPDSLYGYTF. The chain recombines TRBV9 with TRBJ1-2; D possibly corresponds to TRBD1 (6 bases). V dropped 4 bases and J dropped 4 bases, with 11 bases sitting between them. Germline V lookup: CDR1 SGDLS, CDR2 YYNGEE. The CDR3 spans 13 residues.

The count of this clone is one. The rearrangement joins TRBV5-1 to TRBJ2-1, with 7 nucleotides matching TRBD2. The trim removed 5 bases at V and 6 bases at J, leaving 8 bases unmatched. This CDR3 contains 14 residues. Germline CDR1 and CDR2: SGHRS and YFSETQ. The CDR3 region has the DNA TGCGCCAGCAGAAACCAGCGGGACTTCAATGAGCAGTTCTTC. Protein sequence: CASRNQRDFNEQFF.

The rearrangement uses TRBV29-1 and TRBJ1-4; D gene uncertain. Germline V gene lookup returns CDR1 SQVTM and CDR2 ANQGSEA. V was pared by 7 bases and J by 8 bases, with 17 bases between. The CDR3 has 13 amino acids. The CDR3 sequence: CSARRGNGEKLFF. DNA of the CDR3: TGCAGCGCCCGCCGGGGAAACGGGGAAAAACTGTTTTTT.

This clone was seen a single time. The chain uses TRBV12-3 or TRBV12-4 and TRBJ1-2; a weak D match, TRBD1 (5 bases). The CDR3 extends over 13 amino acids. Trimming removed 3 bases from V and 6 bases from J, with 11 bases in between. DNA for the CDR3: TGTGCCAGCAGTTTCCAGTCAGGGCATGGCTACACCTTC. Protein sequence: CASSFQSGHGYTF.

The V call is TRBV24-1, the J call TRBJ2-2, with 7 bases identical to TRBD1. V lost 0 bases to trimming and J lost 4 bases; unmatched junction nucleotides: 4. In germline, CDR1 is KGHDR, CDR2 SFDVKD. CDR3 length equals 16 residues. Here the CDR3 DNA reads TGTGCCACCAGTGATTTGAACAGGGGCTCCACCGGGGAGCTGTTTTTT. As protein: CATSDLNRGSTGELFF.

The chain has TRBV7-2 and TRBJ1-5; the D gene is possibly TRBD1 (5 bases). V was shortened by 3 bases and J by 7 bases, with 10 bases between the two germline ends. There are 13 residues in the CDR3. CDR1 and CDR2 from the germline V gene are SGHTA and FQGNSA. This CDR3 reads CASSFTGPQPQHF. Written as DNA, the CDR3 is TGTGCCAGCAGCTTTACAGGTCCCCAGCCCCAGCATTTT.

The V and J genes are TRBV2 and TRBJ2-3, with D perhaps TRBD1 (6 bases). CDR1 and CDR2 from the germline V gene are SNHLY and FYNNEI. This CDR3 contains 13 residues. Trimming shortened V by 7 bases and J by 9 bases, and 17 bases separated the two germline ends. The CDR3 DNA reads as TGTGCCAGCAAAGAACAATCAGGGGCAACGCAGTATTTT. Its protein is CASKEQSGATQYF.

The V call is TRBV10-3, the J call TRBJ2-3, with D uncertain. CDR1 is ENHRY, CDR2 SYGVKD, per germline. Trimming removed 2 bases from V and 2 bases from J, with 2 bases in between. CDR3 length: 12 residues. The CDR3 sequence: CAISETTDTQYF. The CDR3 region has the DNA TGTGCCATCAGTGAGACCACAGATACGCAGTATTTT.

The V call is TRBV12-3 or TRBV12-4, the J call TRBJ2-2, with D uncertain. The CDR3 loop spans 12 amino acids. Between the trimmed V and J ends, which lost 3 bases and 6 bases, there was a span of 5 bases. The CDR3 reads CASSLVAGELFF. For the CDR3, the DNA is TGTGCCAGCAGTTTGGTCGCCGGGGAGCTGTTTTTT.

The rearrangement joins TRBV6-5 to TRBJ1-5; D might be TRBD1 (5 bases). This CDR3 is built from 15 residues. Per the germline V gene, CDR1 is MNHEY and CDR2 is SVGAGI. Trimming shortened V by 6 bases and J by 2 bases, and 14 bases separated the two germline ends. The CDR3 loop reads CASSAGSNGNQPQHF. CDR3 in DNA: TGTGCCAGCAGCGCAGGGAGTAATGGCAATCAGCCCCAGCATTTT.

The V and J genes are TRBV5-6 and TRBJ1-1; D is unresolved. V was trimmed by 4 bases and J by 11 bases, leaving 15 bases between them. The CDR3 loop spans 12 amino acids. Germline V lookup: CDR1 SGHDT, CDR2 YYEEEE. In nucleotides, the CDR3 is TGTGCCAGCAGCCCTCGGACGACCCGCGCTTTCTTT. Protein: CASSPRTTRAFF.

This rearrangement joins TRBV6-5 to TRBJ1-6; the match to TRBD1 covers 10 bases. This CDR3 spans 14 amino acids. V gave up 6 bases and J gave up 15 bases; unmatched junction bases: 11. In germline, CDR1 is MNHEY, CDR2 SVGAGI. DNA for the CDR3: TGTGCCAGCAGCCCGGGGACAGGGGAGACGGTCCTCCACTTT. Translating gives CASSPGTGETVLHF.

The gene calls are TRBV6-5 and TRBJ1-2; D is perhaps TRBD1 (6 bases). CDR3 length: 13 amino acids. CDR1 is MNHEY, CDR2 SVGAGI, per germline. V was trimmed by 7 bases and J by 5 bases, leaving 14 bases between them. Written as DNA, the CDR3 is TGTGCCAGCACCAACACGGACAGATATGGCTACACCTTC. This codes for CASTNTDRYGYTF.